This T cell receptor (beta chain) is drawn from a study of blood T cell repertoires in COVID-19 (dated by TCRdb to the early 2020s). Background for the entire study: Samples covering the acute and convalescent phases of COVID-19 were provided by collaborators in the United States, Italy and Spain. The repertoires were made available in a free public database intended to serve as a resource for research on the immune response to SARS-CoV-2. Deeply sampled blood TCRbeta repertoires from subjects exposed to, actively infected with, or recovered from COVID-19 were included in the dataset. A de-identified subject ID, COVID-19 status, age in years and sex were almost always included in the sample metadata. Where available, HLA class I and class II types were taken from metadata supplied by the sample provider and were not determined by assay-based typing. Samples came from the ongoing ImmuneRACE study (first 160 participants) plus 1,254 subjects from 6 global collaborators. The prospective study material was composed of cDNA or gDNA derived from T cells, B-cell-depleted T cells, or PBMCs. Broader findings and caveats from the paper: The amount of clinical and demographic metadata varied by source and participant and was provided uncurated.

The germline V end is reduced by 5 bases and the J end by 5 bases; junction bases left unmatched: 3. In the germline V gene, CDR1 corresponds to ENHRY and CDR2 to SYGVKD. Inclusive of the bounding cysteine and phenylalanine, the CDR3 is 15 residues long. Only CDR3 DNA is held: 45 bases, read in frame from base 1. Another Seattle source contributed samples from volunteer blood donors who had recovered from COVID-19. Collaborating institutions collected whole blood in K2EDTA tubes following their own protocols. Collaborator samples were shipped for TCRbeta analysis as frozen whole blood, isolated PBMCs, or DNA extracted from either sample type. Points on this clone: Its antigen specificity is not known. Base qualities are not provided; no much larger clone lies one nucleotide away.

TCRbeta CDR3 regions were amplified from genomic DNA using the immunoSEQ Assay, a bias-controlled multiplex PCR. Concerning the study's data processing: The number of nucleated cells in each sample was estimated from the amplification of reference gene primers within the assay. To quantify the absolute abundance of each unique TCRbeta CDR3 rearrangement, sequence reads were collapsed and filtered. For each sample, productive Simpson clonality was calculated by taking the square root of Simpson's diversity index across productive rearrangements. The clones in this table, taken by TCRdb from immuneACCESS, are in-frame only. Not every clone is retained; where verified, under half of the shortfall comes from an unresolved V gene, and the cause of the rest is unknown. For V, J and clone size, that table is used; D and trimming come from the DNA. The sample contains around 250,000 clones, 80% to 85% of them found a single time. Of the sample, 1.5% is held by the ten largest clones.

This TCR was sampled from a middle-aged woman who had recovered from COVID-19. Sequencing input: peripheral blood. The V and J segments used are TRBV10-3 and TRBJ1-6, and 10 bases in between align with TRBD1. Read as DNA, the sequence is TGTGCCATCAGTACCGGGACAGGGGATAATTCACCCCTCCACTTT. Its amino acids are CAISTGTGDNSPLHF.